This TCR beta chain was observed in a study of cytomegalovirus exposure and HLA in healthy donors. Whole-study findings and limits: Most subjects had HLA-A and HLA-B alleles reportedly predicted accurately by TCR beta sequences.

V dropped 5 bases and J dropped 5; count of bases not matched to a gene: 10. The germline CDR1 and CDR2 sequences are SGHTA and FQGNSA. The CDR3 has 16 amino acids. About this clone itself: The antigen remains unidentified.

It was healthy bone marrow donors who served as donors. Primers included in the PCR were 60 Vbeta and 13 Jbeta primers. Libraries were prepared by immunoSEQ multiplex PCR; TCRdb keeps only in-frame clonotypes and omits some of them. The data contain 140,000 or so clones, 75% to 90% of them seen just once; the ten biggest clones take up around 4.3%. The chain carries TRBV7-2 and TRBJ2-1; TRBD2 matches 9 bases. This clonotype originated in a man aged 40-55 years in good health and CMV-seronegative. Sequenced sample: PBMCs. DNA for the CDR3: TGTGCCAGCAGCCCACGTGGGCGGGGGGGCCACAATGAGCAGTTCTTC. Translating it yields CASSPRGRGGHNEQFF. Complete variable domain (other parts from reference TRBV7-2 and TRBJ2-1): GAGVSQSPSNKVTEKGKDVELRCDPISGHTALYWYRQSLGQGLEFLIYFQGNSAPDKSGLPSDRFSAERTGGSVSTLTIQRTQQEDSAVYLCASSPRGRGGHNEQFFGPGTRLTVL.